A single T cell receptor beta chain is shown here with its context. Its antigen is still unknown. One end of the junction fails to match germline, which may point to a read error. Vbeta (60) and Jbeta (13) primers were used in the PCR. TCRdb keeps only in-frame clones here, not all; method: immunoSEQ multiplex PCR. The table has just over 200,000 clones, more than 75% seen once. These data originate in a study of cytomegalovirus exposure and HLA in healthy donors. Background on the study: Early released data comprised some 85 million unique TCRs from HLA-typed donors.

Study-level results: It was 164 TCR beta chains that were listed as cytomegalovirus-associated.

The CDR3 consists of 15 residues. From germline, CDR1 is LNHNV and CDR2 YYDKDF (reference sequence). The TCR was taken from a woman aged 40 to 49 in good health and CMV-seronegative. The chain is built from TRBV15 and TRBJ2-4, with 13 bases identical to TRBD2. The sample was PBMCs. Written as DNA, the CDR3 is TGTGCCACCAGCTGGGGACTAGCGGGACGAAACATTCGGTACTTC. Amino acid sequence: CATSWGLAGRNIRYF.